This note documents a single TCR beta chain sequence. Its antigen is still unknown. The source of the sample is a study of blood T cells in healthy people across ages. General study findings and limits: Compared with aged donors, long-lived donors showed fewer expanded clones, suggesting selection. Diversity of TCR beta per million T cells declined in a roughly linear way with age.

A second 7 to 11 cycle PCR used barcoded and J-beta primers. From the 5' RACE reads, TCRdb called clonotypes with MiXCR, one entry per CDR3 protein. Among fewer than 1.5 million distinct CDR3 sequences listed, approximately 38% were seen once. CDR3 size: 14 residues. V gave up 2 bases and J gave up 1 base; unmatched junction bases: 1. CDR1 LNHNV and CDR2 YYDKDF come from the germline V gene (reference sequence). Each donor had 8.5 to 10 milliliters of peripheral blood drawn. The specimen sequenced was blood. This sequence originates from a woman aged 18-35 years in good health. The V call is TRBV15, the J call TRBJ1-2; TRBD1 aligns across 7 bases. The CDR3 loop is CATSRPGGNYGYTF. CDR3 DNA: TGTGCCACCAGCAGACCAGGGGGTAACTATGGCTACACCTTC.